These T cell receptor beta chains were read from a single sample in a study of cytotoxic CD8 clonotypes in ibrutinib-treated CLL. Using immunoSEQ multiplex PCR, the repertoire was profiled, and TCRdb retains in-frame clones only, with some absent. This sample has over 110,000 clones; more than 85% occur once, and the top ten carry under 14%. Sequenced here: PBMCs, sampled after 12 months of ibrutinib treatment. Source of these receptors: a human donor with chronic lymphocytic leukemia. The CDR3 runs from the conserved cysteine through the conserved F or W. The D gene is left open where the match is weak. The size field is filled for only some rows; it gives once, few, many or a size class.

TRBV9	few	TRBJ2-3	-	CASSVDTDTQYF	TGTGCCAGCAGCGTAGACACAGATACGCAGTATTTT
TRBV7-9	-	TRBJ2-1	TRBD2	CASSLGAGARNEQFF	TGTGCCAGCAGCTTAGGGGCGGGAGCTAGGAATGAGCAGTTCTTC
TRBV5-4	-	TRBJ1-1	-	CASSLGRGGYTEAFF	TGTGCCAGCAGCTTGGGGCGGGGCGGGTACACTGAAGCTTTCTTT
TRBV27	once	TRBJ1-5	TRBD1	CASSSYPLGQARQPQHF	TGTGCCAGCAGTTCCTACCCCCTCGGACAGGCTCGTCAGCCCCAGCATTTT
TRBV5-1	-	TRBJ2-7	TRBD1	CASSFARDRVTYEQYF	TGCGCCAGCAGCTTTGCCCGGGACAGGGTGACCTACGAGCAGTACTTC
TRBV19	few	TRBJ1-2	-	CASSVRGDGYTF	TGTGCCAGTAGTGTCAGGGGTGATGGCTACACCTTC
TRBV5-6	once	TRBJ2-4	-	CASSLLAPGNIQYF	TGTGCCAGCAGCCTCCTAGCTCCAGGGAACATTCAGTACTTC
TRBV7-2	-	TRBJ2-1	TRBD1	CASSLASGGPSSYNEQFF	TGTGCCAGCAGCTTAGCGTCAGGGGGTCCCAGCTCCTACAATGAGCAGTTCTTC
TRBV7-9	-	TRBJ2-2	-	CASSLFPGSVGTGELFF	TGTGCCAGCAGCTTATTTCCGGGATCGGTCGGCACCGGGGAGCTGTTTTTT
TRBV25-1	-	TRBJ2-2	TRBD1	CASSDAGTGWVGELFF	TGTGCCAGCAGTGATGCCGGGACAGGGTGGGTCGGGGAGCTGTTTTTT
TRBV28	-	TRBJ2-3	-	CASSVSGSTDTQYF	TGTGCCAGCAGTGTCAGCGGGAGCACAGATACGCAGTATTTT
TRBV19	-	TRBJ2-5	-	CASSPQGGETQYF	TGTGCCAGTAGTCCACAGGGAGGCGAGACCCAGTACTTC
TRBV19	-	TRBJ1-5	-	CASSIWAPQPQHF	TGTGCCAGTAGTATATGGGCTCCTCAGCCCCAGCATTTT
TRBV14	-	TRBJ1-2	-	CASSLGAGYTF	TGTGCCAGCAGCCTCGGGGCTGGCTACACCTTC